These T cell receptor beta chains were read from a single sample in a study of beta chain features in type 1 diabetes. Clones were read by immunoSEQ multiplex PCR, and TCRdb kept only the in-frame ones, dropping some. The sample holds approximately 260,000 clones, over 20% seen once. The sequenced material came from naive CD4+ T cells from blood. All receptors derive from a woman aged 40 to 55 with type 1 diabetes. Both conserved end residues are part of each CDR3. The D gene is left open where the match is weak. Where a row states a size, it is once, few, many or the class of an expanded clone; other rows omit it.

size | J | D | V | DNA | CDR3
few | TRBJ2-5 | TRBD1 | TRBV10-3 | TGTGCCATCAGTGAGAACCCAGGGGGCTTGGAGACCCAGTACTTC | CAISENPGGLETQYF
- | TRBJ1-2 | - | TRBV5-6 | TGTGCCAGCAGCTTACGCCTATTCAGGGTCCCTGGCTACACCTTC | CASSLRLFRVPGYTF
few | TRBJ1-2 | - | TRBV30 | TGTGCCTGGAGAAAAGGGACCTCGGGGGGCTATGGCTACACCTTC | CAWRKGTSGGYGYTF
- | TRBJ2-3 | - | TRBV27 | TGTGCCAGCAGTTTACTTCCGGGAGAGGCGATAAGCACAGATACGCAGTATTTT | CASSLLPGEAISTDTQYF
- | TRBJ2-1 | TRBD2 | TRBV18 | TGTGCCAGCTCACCACCGGCCGGGACTAGCGGGGGATCCTACAATGAGCAGTTCTTC | CASSPPAGTSGGSYNEQFF
- | TRBJ2-1 | TRBD2 | TRBV28 | TGTGCCAGCAGTGCCTTTACCGGGACTAGCAAAAGTCACAATGAGCAGTTCTTC | CASSAFTGTSKSHNEQFF
few | TRBJ2-1 | - | TRBV5-4 | TGTGCCAGCACCTGGGGTGGAGGCTCCTACAATGAGCAGTTCTTC | CASTWGGGSYNEQFF
- | TRBJ1-5 | - | TRBV9 | TGTGCCAGCAGCGCGGCAGGGAATCAGCCCCAGCATTTT | CASSAAGNQPQHF
few | TRBJ1-2 | TRBD1 | TRBV5-4 | TGTGCCAGCAGCCTCGGGACAGATAACTATGGCTACACCTTC | CASSLGTDNYGYTF
few | TRBJ2-5 | - | TRBV5-8 | TGTGCCAGCAGCTACAAAGAGACCCAGTACTTC | CASSYKETQYF
- | TRBJ1-5 | - | TRBV12-5 | TGTGCTAGTGGCTCCGCGGATAATAGCAATCAGCCCCAGCATTTT | CASGSADNSNQPQHF
few | TRBJ2-7 | TRBD1 | TRBV10-2 | TGCGCCAGCAGTCCGGGACAGGGGGTATACGAGCAGTACTTC | CASSPGQGVYEQYF
few | TRBJ1-2 | - | TRBV29-1 | TGCAGCGTTGAAGAGGATGGGACTGTAAATGGCTACACCTTC | CSVEEDGTVNGYTF
few | TRBJ1-1 | - | TRBV5-1 | TGCGCCAGCAGCTTGGCCGGAGAGCGGGGGGACACTGAAGCTTTCTTT | CASSLAGERGDTEAFF
few | TRBJ2-1 | TRBD2 | TRBV7-2 | TGTGCCAGCAGCTTAGGGGGGGGAAATGAGCAGTTCTTC | CASSLGGGNEQFF
- | TRBJ1-2 | - | TRBV18 | TGTGCCAGCTCACCAGGTCAGGAGGGACGGGATGGCTACACCTTC | CASSPGQEGRDGYTF